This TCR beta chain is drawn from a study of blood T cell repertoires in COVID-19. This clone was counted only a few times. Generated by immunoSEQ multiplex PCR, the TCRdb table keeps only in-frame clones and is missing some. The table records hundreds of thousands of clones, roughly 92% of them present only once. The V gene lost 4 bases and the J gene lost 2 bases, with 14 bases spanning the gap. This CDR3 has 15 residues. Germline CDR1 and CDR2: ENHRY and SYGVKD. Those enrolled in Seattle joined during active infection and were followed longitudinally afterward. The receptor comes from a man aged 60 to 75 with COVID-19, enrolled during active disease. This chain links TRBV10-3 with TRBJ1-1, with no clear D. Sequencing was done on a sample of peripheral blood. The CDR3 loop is CAISARRDLNTEAFF. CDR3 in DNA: TGTGCCATCAGTGCCCGTCGGGATCTAAACACTGAAGCTTTCTTT.